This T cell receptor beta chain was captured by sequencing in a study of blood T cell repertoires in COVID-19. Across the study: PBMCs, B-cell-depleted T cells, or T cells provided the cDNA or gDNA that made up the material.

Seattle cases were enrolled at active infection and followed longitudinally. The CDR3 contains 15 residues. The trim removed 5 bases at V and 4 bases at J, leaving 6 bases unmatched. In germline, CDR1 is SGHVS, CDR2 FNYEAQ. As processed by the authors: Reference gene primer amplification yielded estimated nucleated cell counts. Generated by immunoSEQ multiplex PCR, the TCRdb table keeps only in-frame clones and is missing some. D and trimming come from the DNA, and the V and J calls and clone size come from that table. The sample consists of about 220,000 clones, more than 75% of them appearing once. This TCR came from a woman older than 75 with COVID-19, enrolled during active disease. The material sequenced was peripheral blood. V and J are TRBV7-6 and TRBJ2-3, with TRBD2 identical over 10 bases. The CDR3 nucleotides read TGTGCCAGCAGCCCCGTAGCGGGAGGTTCAGATACGCAGTATTTT. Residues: CASSPVAGGSDTQYF.